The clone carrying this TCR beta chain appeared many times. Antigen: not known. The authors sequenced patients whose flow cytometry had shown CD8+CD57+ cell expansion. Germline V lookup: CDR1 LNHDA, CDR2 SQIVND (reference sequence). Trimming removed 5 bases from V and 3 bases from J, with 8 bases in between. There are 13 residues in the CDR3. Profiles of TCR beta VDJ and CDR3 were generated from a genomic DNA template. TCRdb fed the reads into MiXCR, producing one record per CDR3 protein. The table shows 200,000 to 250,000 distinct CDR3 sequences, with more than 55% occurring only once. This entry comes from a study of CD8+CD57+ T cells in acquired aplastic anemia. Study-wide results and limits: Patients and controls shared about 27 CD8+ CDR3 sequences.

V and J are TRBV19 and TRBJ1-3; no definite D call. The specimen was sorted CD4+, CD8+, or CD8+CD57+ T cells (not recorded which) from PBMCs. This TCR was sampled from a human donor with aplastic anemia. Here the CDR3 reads CASSSSLGNTIYF. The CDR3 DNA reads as TGTGCCAGTAGTTCCTCACTTGGAAACACCATATATTTT.